A selection of T cell receptor beta chains follows, all from one sample in a study of blood T cell repertoires in COVID-19. Sequencing used immunoSEQ multiplex PCR; TCRdb keeps in-frame clones, though not all of them. The repertoire holds 350,000 to 400,000 clones, roughly 87% seen once, with 2.5% to 3.5% in the top ten. The specimen sequenced was PBMCs or T cells enriched from blood (not recorded which). These receptor sequences come from a woman under 40 who had recovered from COVID-19. Both conserved end residues are part of each CDR3. A D gene is named only where the DNA matches it firmly.

cdr3_aa: CASSLSGSGQPQHF
v_call: TRBV7-6
d_call: -
j_call: TRBJ1-5

cdr3_aa: CASSPRLRPPYEQYF
v_call: TRBV7-9
d_call: -
j_call: TRBJ2-7

cdr3_aa: CASSAGKGTEAFF
v_call: TRBV6-5
d_call: -
j_call: TRBJ1-1

cdr3_aa: CASSYRGGYTF
v_call: TRBV6-5
d_call: -
j_call: TRBJ1-2

cdr3_aa: CASSLWAGGYEQFF
v_call: TRBV7-2
d_call: TRBD2
j_call: TRBJ2-1

cdr3_aa: CASRTRQGYEQYF
v_call: TRBV6-5
d_call: -
j_call: TRBJ2-7

cdr3_aa: CASSEVQGGTGELFF
v_call: TRBV2
d_call: -
j_call: TRBJ2-2

cdr3_aa: CASSPGDRDTEAFF
v_call: TRBV6-5
d_call: TRBD1
j_call: TRBJ1-1

cdr3_aa: CASPGSPYEQYF
v_call: TRBV5-8
d_call: -
j_call: TRBJ2-7

cdr3_aa: CASSALTDFHLYGYTF
v_call: TRBV7-8
d_call: -
j_call: TRBJ1-2

cdr3_aa: CASGLDRISGNTIYF
v_call: TRBV6-5
d_call: -
j_call: TRBJ1-3

cdr3_aa: CASSDLAGGSLSYEQYF
v_call: TRBV2
d_call: TRBD2
j_call: TRBJ2-7

cdr3_aa: CASSYSLSSGETDTQYF
v_call: TRBV6-2/TRBV6-3
d_call: TRBD2
j_call: TRBJ2-3

cdr3_aa: CASLGEGTGNTIYF
v_call: TRBV13
d_call: -
j_call: TRBJ1-3

cdr3_aa: CASRVTGVNHGYTF
v_call: TRBV28
d_call: TRBD1
j_call: TRBJ1-2

cdr3_aa: CASSPPEGAGYTF
v_call: TRBV18
d_call: -
j_call: TRBJ1-2

cdr3_aa: CASSQDGGNEKLFF
v_call: TRBV5-1
d_call: -
j_call: TRBJ1-4

cdr3_aa: CASSPGTSGYNEQFF
v_call: TRBV7-2
d_call: TRBD2
j_call: TRBJ2-1

cdr3_aa: CASSVGSAGPTNYGYTF
v_call: TRBV9
d_call: -
j_call: TRBJ1-2

cdr3_aa: CASSLAQGRGNTGELFF
v_call: TRBV11-2
d_call: TRBD2
j_call: TRBJ2-2

cdr3_aa: CASSPRTGVGNTIYF
v_call: TRBV18
d_call: TRBD1
j_call: TRBJ1-3

cdr3_aa: CASTNSVLEQYF
v_call: TRBV28
d_call: -
j_call: TRBJ2-7

cdr3_aa: CASSQENIGYTF
v_call: TRBV3-1/TRBV3-2
d_call: -
j_call: TRBJ1-2

cdr3_aa: CASSPRDTQYF
v_call: TRBV11-2
d_call: -
j_call: TRBJ2-3

cdr3_aa: CASSLLGQVDEAFF
v_call: TRBV5-5
d_call: TRBD1
j_call: TRBJ1-1

cdr3_aa: CASSDRDRGTDTQYF
v_call: TRBV7-2
d_call: TRBD1
j_call: TRBJ2-3

cdr3_aa: CASSPKRTVLVYNEQFF
v_call: TRBV18
d_call: -
j_call: TRBJ2-1

cdr3_aa: CSVLPGGADTQYF
v_call: TRBV29-1
d_call: TRBD2
j_call: TRBJ2-3

cdr3_aa: CASSVLAGGFNEQFF
v_call: TRBV6-4
d_call: TRBD2
j_call: TRBJ2-1

cdr3_aa: CASSPPSGGDEQYF
v_call: TRBV3-1/TRBV3-2
d_call: TRBD2
j_call: TRBJ2-7

cdr3_aa: CASSSRTVKAFF
v_call: TRBV12-3/TRBV12-4
d_call: -
j_call: TRBJ1-1

cdr3_aa: CASSVRGEPRGYTF
v_call: TRBV2
d_call: -
j_call: TRBJ1-2

cdr3_aa: CASSPITSGSNHEQYF
v_call: TRBV4-1
d_call: TRBD2
j_call: TRBJ2-7

cdr3_aa: CASSVGTGEETQYF
v_call: TRBV11-2
d_call: TRBD1
j_call: TRBJ2-5

cdr3_aa: CSAQAYEQYF
v_call: TRBV20-1
d_call: -
j_call: TRBJ2-7

cdr3_aa: CASSGGGGQPQHF
v_call: TRBV3-1/TRBV3-2
d_call: -
j_call: TRBJ1-5

cdr3_aa: CASGVRYEQYF
v_call: TRBV2
d_call: -
j_call: TRBJ2-7

cdr3_aa: CASSRTGGSNYGYTF
v_call: TRBV14
d_call: TRBD1
j_call: TRBJ1-2

cdr3_aa: CASSQDAQGYTDTQYF
v_call: TRBV4-2
d_call: -
j_call: TRBJ2-3

cdr3_aa: CASSVTGLVNQPQHF
v_call: TRBV9
d_call: -
j_call: TRBJ1-5

cdr3_aa: CASSLRSEARGGGQFF
v_call: TRBV11-2
d_call: TRBD2
j_call: TRBJ2-1

cdr3_aa: CASSEARAYTQYF
v_call: TRBV2
d_call: -
j_call: TRBJ2-3

cdr3_aa: CASSKEVRGGLPDTQYF
v_call: TRBV9
d_call: TRBD2
j_call: TRBJ2-3

cdr3_aa: CASSINSGSNTGELFF
v_call: TRBV19
d_call: -
j_call: TRBJ2-2

cdr3_aa: CASSQDKGGNQPQHF
v_call: TRBV4-1
d_call: -
j_call: TRBJ1-5

cdr3_aa: CASSREGGAREKLFF
v_call: TRBV27
d_call: TRBD1
j_call: TRBJ1-4

cdr3_aa: CASSLSSSYEQYF
v_call: TRBV7-9
d_call: -
j_call: TRBJ2-7

cdr3_aa: CASSSGGAYEQYF
v_call: TRBV5-6
d_call: -
j_call: TRBJ2-7

cdr3_aa: CASSLSGYNEQFF
v_call: TRBV7-9
d_call: -
j_call: TRBJ2-1

cdr3_aa: CASSLAQGGNEQFF
v_call: TRBV5-1
d_call: TRBD2
j_call: TRBJ2-1

cdr3_aa: CSVVLAGSPYEQYF
v_call: TRBV29-1
d_call: TRBD2
j_call: TRBJ2-7

cdr3_aa: CASSQVGRDYNEQFF
v_call: TRBV4-1
d_call: TRBD2
j_call: TRBJ2-1

cdr3_aa: CASGDSSGGPTLDTQYF
v_call: TRBV9
d_call: TRBD2
j_call: TRBJ2-3